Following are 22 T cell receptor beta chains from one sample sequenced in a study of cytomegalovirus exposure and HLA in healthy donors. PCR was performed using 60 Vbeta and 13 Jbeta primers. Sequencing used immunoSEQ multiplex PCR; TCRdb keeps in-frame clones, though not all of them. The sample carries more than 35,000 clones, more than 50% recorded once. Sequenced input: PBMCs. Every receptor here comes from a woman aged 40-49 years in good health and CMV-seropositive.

Written as DNA, the CDR3 is TGTGCCAGCAGCGCCAGGGTCGACACTGAAGCTTTCTTT. This codes for CASSARVDTEAFF. The rearrangement joins TRBV11-3 to TRBJ1-1, with a tentative D call TRBD1 (5 bases). CDR1 SGHNT and CDR2 YENEEA come from the germline V gene. V dropped 5 bases and J dropped 3 bases, with 10 bases sitting between them. The CDR3 contains 13 residues.

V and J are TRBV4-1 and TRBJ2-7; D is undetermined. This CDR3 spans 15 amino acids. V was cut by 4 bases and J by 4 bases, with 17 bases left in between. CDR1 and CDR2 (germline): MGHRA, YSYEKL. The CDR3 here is CASSPASPVRYEQYF. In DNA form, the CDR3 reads TGCGCCAGCAGCCCGGCAAGTCCCGTGAGGTACGAGCAGTACTTC.

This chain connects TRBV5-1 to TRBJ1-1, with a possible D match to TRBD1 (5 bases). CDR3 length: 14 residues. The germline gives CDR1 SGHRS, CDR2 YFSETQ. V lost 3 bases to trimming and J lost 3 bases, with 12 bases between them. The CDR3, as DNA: TGCGCCAGCAGCTACGCGGGGCGCGACACTGAAGCTTTCTTT. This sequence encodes CASSYAGRDTEAFF.

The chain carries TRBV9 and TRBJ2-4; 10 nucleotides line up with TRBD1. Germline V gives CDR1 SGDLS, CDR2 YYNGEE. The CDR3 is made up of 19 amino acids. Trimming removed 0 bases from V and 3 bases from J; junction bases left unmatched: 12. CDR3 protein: CASSVVPGQGRWFKNIQYF. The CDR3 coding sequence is TGTGCCAGCAGCGTAGTCCCGGGACAGGGGCGGTGGTTCAAAAACATTCAGTACTTC. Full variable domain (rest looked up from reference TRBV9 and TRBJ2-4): DSGVTQTPKHLITATGQRVTLRCSPRSGDLSVYWYQQSLDQGLQFLIQYYNGEERAKGNILERFSAQQFPDLHSELNLSSLELGDSALYFCASSVVPGQGRWFKNIQYFGAGTRLSVL.

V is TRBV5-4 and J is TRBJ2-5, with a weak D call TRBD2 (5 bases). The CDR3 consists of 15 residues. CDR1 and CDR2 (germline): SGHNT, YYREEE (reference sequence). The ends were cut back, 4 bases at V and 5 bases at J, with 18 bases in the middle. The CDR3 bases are TGTGCCAGCAGCCCTTCGCGGGCCGAGCGGGAGACCCAGTACTTC. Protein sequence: CASSPSRAERETQYF.

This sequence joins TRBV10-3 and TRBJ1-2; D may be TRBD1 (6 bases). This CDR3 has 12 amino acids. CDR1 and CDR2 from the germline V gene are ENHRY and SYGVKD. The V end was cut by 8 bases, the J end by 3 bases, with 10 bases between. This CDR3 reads CAIPGQYYGYTF. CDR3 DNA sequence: TGTGCCATCCCAGGACAGTACTATGGCTACACCTTC.

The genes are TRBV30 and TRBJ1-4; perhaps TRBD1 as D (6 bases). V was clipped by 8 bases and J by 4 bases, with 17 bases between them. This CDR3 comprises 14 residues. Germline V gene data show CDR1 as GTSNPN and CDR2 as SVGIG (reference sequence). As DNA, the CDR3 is TGTGCCGTAATTTGGACAGAGTTTAATGAAAAACTGTTTTTT. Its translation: CAVIWTEFNEKLFF.

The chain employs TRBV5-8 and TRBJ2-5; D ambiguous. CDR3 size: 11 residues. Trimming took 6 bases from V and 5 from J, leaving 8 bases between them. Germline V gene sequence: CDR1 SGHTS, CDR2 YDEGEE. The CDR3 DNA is TGTGCCAGCACTCCTTTGGAGACCCAGTACTTC. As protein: CASTPLETQYF.

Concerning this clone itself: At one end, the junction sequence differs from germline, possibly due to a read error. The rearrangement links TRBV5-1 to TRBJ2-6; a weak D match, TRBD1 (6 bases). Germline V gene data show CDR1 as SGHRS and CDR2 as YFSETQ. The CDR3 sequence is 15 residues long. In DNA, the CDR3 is TGCGCCAGCAGTGGGGGCTCCTCTGCGGCCAACGTCCTGACTTTC. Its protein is CASSGGSSAANVLTF.

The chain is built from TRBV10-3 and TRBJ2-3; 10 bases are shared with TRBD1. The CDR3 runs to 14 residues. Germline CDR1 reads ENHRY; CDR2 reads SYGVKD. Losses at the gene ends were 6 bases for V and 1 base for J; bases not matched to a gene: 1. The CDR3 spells CAIRTGGGTDTQYF. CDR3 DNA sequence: TGTGCCATCAGGACAGGGGGCGGCACAGATACGCAGTATTTT.

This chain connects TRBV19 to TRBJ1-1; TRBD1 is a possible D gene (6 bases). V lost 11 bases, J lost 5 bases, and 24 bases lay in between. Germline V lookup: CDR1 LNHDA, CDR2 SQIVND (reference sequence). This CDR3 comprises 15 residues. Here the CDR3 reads CAASGRGPLETEAFF. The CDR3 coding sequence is TGTGCCGCCTCCGGGCGGGGGCCCCTGGAGACTGAAGCTTTCTTT.

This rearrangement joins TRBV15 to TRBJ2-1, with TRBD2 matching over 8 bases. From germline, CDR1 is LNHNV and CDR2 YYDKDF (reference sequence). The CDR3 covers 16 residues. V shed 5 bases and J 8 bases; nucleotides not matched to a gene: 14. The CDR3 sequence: CATSSIAGISFDEQFF. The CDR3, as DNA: TGTGCCACCAGCTCTATAGCGGGGATTTCGTTTGATGAGCAGTTCTTC.

CDR3 sequence reads: CASRKKPGQGFYGYTF. The CDR3 DNA is TGTGCCAGTAGGAAAAAGCCGGGACAGGGCTTCTATGGCTACACCTTC. This chain joins TRBV19 and TRBJ1-2; the match to TRBD1 covers 9 bases. The J segment lost 4 bases and the V segment lost 6 bases, leaving 12 bases of the junction unmatched. The germline gives CDR1 LNHDA, CDR2 SQIVND (reference sequence). The CDR3 covers 16 residues.

CDR3 DNA: TGTGCCAGCAGTCCCGGGAGGGGGGGAAGCACAGATACGCAGTATTTT. Protein: CASSPGRGGSTDTQYF. The V and J genes are TRBV2 and TRBJ2-3; 8 bases align to TRBD2. The V segment lost 5 bases and the J segment 0 bases; nucleotides outside the gene matches: 7. This CDR3 spans 16 amino acids. Germline assignment: CDR1 SNHLY and CDR2 FYNNEI.

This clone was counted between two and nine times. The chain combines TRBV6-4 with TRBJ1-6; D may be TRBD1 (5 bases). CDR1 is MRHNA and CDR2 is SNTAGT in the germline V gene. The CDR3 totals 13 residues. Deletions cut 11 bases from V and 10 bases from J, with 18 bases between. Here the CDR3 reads CAGGAEEGSPLHF. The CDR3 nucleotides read TGTGCCGGAGGGGCGGAAGAGGGCTCACCCCTCCACTTT.

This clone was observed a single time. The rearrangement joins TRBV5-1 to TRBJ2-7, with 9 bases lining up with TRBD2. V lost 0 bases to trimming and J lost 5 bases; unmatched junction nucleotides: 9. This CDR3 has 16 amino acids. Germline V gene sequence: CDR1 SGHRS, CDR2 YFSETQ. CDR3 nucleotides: TGCGCCAGCAGCTTGGTATTAGCGGGGGACCGGGACGAGCAGTACTTC. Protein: CASSLVLAGDRDEQYF.

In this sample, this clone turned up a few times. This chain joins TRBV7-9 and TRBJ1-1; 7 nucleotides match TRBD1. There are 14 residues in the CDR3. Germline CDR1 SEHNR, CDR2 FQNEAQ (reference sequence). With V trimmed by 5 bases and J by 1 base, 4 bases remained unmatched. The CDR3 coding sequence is TGTGCCAGCAGCAACCGGGACAGGAACACTGAAGCTTTCTTT. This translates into CASSNRDRNTEAFF.

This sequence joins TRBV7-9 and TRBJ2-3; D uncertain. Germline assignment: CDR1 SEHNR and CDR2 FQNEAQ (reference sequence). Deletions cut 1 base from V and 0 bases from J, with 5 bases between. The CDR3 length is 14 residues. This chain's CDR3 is CASSLDSSTDTQYF. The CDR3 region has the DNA TGTGCCAGCAGCTTAGATAGTAGCACAGATACGCAGTATTTT.

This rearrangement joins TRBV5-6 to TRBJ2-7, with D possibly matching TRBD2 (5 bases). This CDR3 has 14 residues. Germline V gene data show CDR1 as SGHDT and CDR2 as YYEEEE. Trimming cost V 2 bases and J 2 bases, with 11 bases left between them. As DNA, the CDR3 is TGTGCCAGCAGCTTCGGGGTACCTCCCTACGAGCAGTACTTC. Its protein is CASSFGVPPYEQYF.

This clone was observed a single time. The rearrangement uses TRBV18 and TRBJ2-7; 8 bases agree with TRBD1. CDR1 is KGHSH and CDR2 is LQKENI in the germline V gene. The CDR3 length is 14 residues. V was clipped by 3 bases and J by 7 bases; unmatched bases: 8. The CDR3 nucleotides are TGTGCCAGCTCACCTCGGCAGGGGGCTGGGGAGCAGTACTTC. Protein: CASSPRQGAGEQYF.

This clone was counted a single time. This CDR3 is CAGRESQVDGYTF. The CDR3 region has the DNA TGTGCCGGCCGAGAAAGCCAGGTCGATGGCTACACCTTC. The chain has TRBV18 and TRBJ1-2; no clear D gene. Trimming took 11 bases from V and 6 from J, leaving 19 bases between them. The CDR3 extends over 13 amino acids. CDR1 is KGHSH, CDR2 LQKENI, per germline.

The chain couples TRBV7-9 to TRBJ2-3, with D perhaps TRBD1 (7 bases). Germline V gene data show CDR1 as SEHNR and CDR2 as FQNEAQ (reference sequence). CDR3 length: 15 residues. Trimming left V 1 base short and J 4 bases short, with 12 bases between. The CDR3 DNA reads TGTGCCAGCAGCTTAGATGCGGGACAGTCAGATACGCAGTATTTT. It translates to CASSLDAGQSDTQYF.